This TCR beta chain comes out of a study of OX40 agonist ivuxolimab in advanced cancers. Broader study findings: The average count of expanded clones was higher among CD8+ T cells than among CD4+.

Comment on this clone: Antigen: not known.

Sequenced by immunoSEQ multiplex PCR; TCRdb stores in-frame clones only, minus some. This table holds roughly 77,000 clones, roughly 80% found once. The receptor's source is an adult with an advanced solid tumor such as melanoma, head and neck, liver or kidney cancer. The sequenced sample was CD4+ or CD8+ T cells sorted from blood, obtained in a trial of the OX40 agonist ivuxolimab.

The CDR3 protein is CASSYSGFNQPQHF. CDR3 DNA: TGTGCCAGCAGTTACTCAGGGTTCAATCAGCCCCAGCATTTT. The chain is built from TRBV6-5 and TRBJ1-5; no definite D call. CDR1 and CDR2 from the germline V gene are MNHEY and SVGAGI. Trimming took off 0 bases at V and 3 bases at J, with 6 bases between the two ends. The length of the CDR3 is 14 residues.